What follows is one T cell receptor (beta chain) and its context. What this receptor recognizes is not known. Base qualities are missing; no much larger clone stands one base away. This sample was included in a study of T-cell memory formation after mild COVID-19 (dated by TCRdb to the early 2020s). Study-level background: Most TCR sequence clusters were specific to one of the two donors. Two young, previously healthy adult volunteers, one female and one male, were included in the cohort. Longitudinal TCRalpha and TCRbeta repertoire sequencing tracked T-cell clones expanding and contracting after mild COVID-19 in a couple of donors.

Ficoll-Paque density gradient centrifugation was used to isolate PBMCs. V lost 5 bases and J lost 2 bases, and the count of bases not matched to a germline gene is 21. CDR1 is given as SEHNR and CDR2 as FQNEAQ, both from the germline V gene (reference sequence). Counted from cysteine to valine, this CDR3 has 19 amino acids. This entry keeps only the CDR3 DNA: 57 bases, framed from base 1. Reads for this sample came from an Illumina NovaSeq 6000. Using 5'RACE with constant-segment primers, TCRalpha and TCRbeta cDNA libraries were constructed, with sample barcodes and unique molecular identifiers added in the process. Trizol reagent was used to extract RNA from every sample. Libraries were amplified in two PCR steps, with a second sample barcode and Illumina TruSeq adapters added in the second step. Sequencing of libraries was performed on an Illumina NovaSeq with 2 x 150 bp paired-end reads. Turning to the authors' computational methods: Demultiplexing of reads and collapsing into UMI-guided consensus sequences were performed with migec v1.2.7. Using mixcr v2.1.11, UMI consensuses were aligned to TRA and TRB V and J templates and then assembled into clonotypes. Clonotypes were classified as expanded or contracted when called significant by both edgeR and NoisET, with noise models trained on biological replicates. edgeR calls used a false discovery rate-adjusted p below 0.01 and a log2 fold-change threshold of 1. As an exploratory analysis of dynamics, max-normalized trajectories of the 1000 most abundant clonotypes were examined with PCA combined with hierarchical clustering. Separately sequenced CD4+ and CD8+ repertoires were used to assign the CD4 or CD8 phenotype of responding clones. TCRdb itself trimmed the public reads at Q25 with fastp, ran MiXCR and retained productive beta chains. Each entry merges the rows of one CDR3 protein and shows their most common DNA and genes. What appears here as the V and J calls and clone size reflects TCRdb's work, not the paper's. The sample profile shows about 270,000 distinct CDR3 sequences; 16% of them were found once. More than 20% of the sample is taken by the ten largest.

Summary of the overall study and its limitations: Balanced CD4/CD8 phenotypes were observed for clones contracting from day 15 to 85, whereas a bias towards CD4+ was observed for a second wave of clones expanding from day 15 to 37. Only two mild cases were covered by the study, and larger cohorts that include severe cases with pre-infection samples were considered necessary. The detection of some responding clones in pre-infection memory suggests that pre-existing cross-reactive memory T cells joined the SARS-CoV-2 response. SARS-CoV-2 specificity was not confirmed for the second-wave clones peaking on day 37. Contracting CD4+ clones were found mainly in CM and EM memory subsets, while CD8+ clones were enriched in EMRA.

The receptor's source is a young man who had mild COVID-19 (a few samples of this study predate the infection). The sample titles of this study are shuffled in the database, so cell type and time point are left out; the donor was told from shared clones. Sequenced sample: PBMCs or a T cell subset sorted from them (not recorded which). The rearranged segments are TRBV7-9 and TRBJ2-7; 7 central nucleotides agree with TRBD2. CDR3 region: CASSAVRPGGGRGTYEQYV. The DNA is TGTGCCAGCAGCGCAGTCCGACCCGGGGGAGGGCGGGGGACCTACGAGCAGTACGTC.